This T cell receptor (beta chain) was sequenced for a study of T cell responses to AZD1222 COVID-19 vaccine. Study-wide results and caveats: The donors showed a predominance of white British ancestry and of females, with possible underestimation of clonal diversity. The study found Spike-specific TCR breadth and depth rose after two AZD1222 doses.

With V trimmed by 2 bases and J by 3 bases, 6 bases remained unmatched. The CDR3 consists of 16 residues. Per germline, CDR1 SGHRS and CDR2 YFSETQ. The protocol was immunoSEQ multiplex PCR, while the TCRdb copy is restricted to in-frame clones and leaves out a portion. The sample contains more than 60,000 clones, around 84% of which appear only once. Regarding this clone: Its antigen is not identified.

The clonotype was recovered from an adult in good health. The genes are TRBV5-1 and TRBJ1-4; 8 bases fit TRBD1. Sample: peripheral blood, taken on day 0 of AZD1222 vaccination. In nucleotides, the CDR3 is TGCGCCAGCAGCTTTCGACAGGGGATGTCTAATGAAAAACTGTTTTTT. Protein: CASSFRQGMSNEKLFF.